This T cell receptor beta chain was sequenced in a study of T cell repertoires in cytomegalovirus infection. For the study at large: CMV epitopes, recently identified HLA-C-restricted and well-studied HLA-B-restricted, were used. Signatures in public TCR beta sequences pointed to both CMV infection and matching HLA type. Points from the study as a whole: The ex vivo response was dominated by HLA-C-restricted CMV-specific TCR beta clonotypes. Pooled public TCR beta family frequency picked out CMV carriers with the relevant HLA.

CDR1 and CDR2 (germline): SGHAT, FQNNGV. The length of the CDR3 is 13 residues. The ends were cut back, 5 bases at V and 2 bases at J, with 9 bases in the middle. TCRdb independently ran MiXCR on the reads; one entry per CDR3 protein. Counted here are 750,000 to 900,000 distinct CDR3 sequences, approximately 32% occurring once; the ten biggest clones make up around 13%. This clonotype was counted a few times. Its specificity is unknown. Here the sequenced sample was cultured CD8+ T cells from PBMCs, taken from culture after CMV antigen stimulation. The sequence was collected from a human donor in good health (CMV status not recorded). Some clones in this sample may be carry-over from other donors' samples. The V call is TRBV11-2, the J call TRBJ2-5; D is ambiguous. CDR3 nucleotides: TGTGCCAGCAGCGCTCCCTTACAAGAGACCCAGTACTTC. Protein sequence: CASSAPLQETQYF. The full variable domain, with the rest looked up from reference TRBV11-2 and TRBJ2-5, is EAGVAQSPRYKIIEKRQSVAFWCNPISGHATLYWYQQILGQGPKLLIQFQNNGVVDDSQLPKDRFSAERLKGVDSTLKIQPAKLEDSAVYLCASSAPLQETQYFGPGTRLLVL.